This entry describes one TCR beta chain. Its antigen remains unidentified. Assay: immunoSEQ multiplex PCR; the TCRdb copy retains only in-frame clones and omits some. The sample records fewer than 100,000 clones, roughly 87% being singletons. This record belongs to a study of OX40 agonist ivuxolimab in advanced cancers. Whole-study context: Ivuxolimab doses were 0.01, 0.1, 0.3, 1.5, 3 or 10 mg/kg every 2 weeks. General observations from the study: Among the lowest peripheral clonal expansion occurred in 0.1-3.0 mg/kg partial responders. Circulating CD4+ and CD8+ T cells showed clonal expansion by week 6 at 0.1 to 3.0 mg/kg.

On cycle 4 day 1 and cycle 7 day 1, as well as at baseline, blood was sampled. The starting material was CD4+ or CD8+ T cells sorted from blood, obtained in a trial of the OX40 agonist ivuxolimab. This TCR derives from an adult with an advanced solid tumor such as melanoma, head and neck, liver or kidney cancer.

For the CDR3, the DNA is TGTGCCAGCAGCCGAAGGGCGGGAGGGCCAGTGGAGACCCAGTACTTC. Translation: CASSRRAGGPVETQYF. The chain joins TRBV14 to TRBJ2-5; TRBD2 matches at 9 bases. CDR1 is SGHDN, CDR2 FVKESK, per germline. V shed 4 bases, J shed 5 bases, and the junction held 11 bases outside the gene matches. This CDR3 comprises 16 residues.